This is a list of T cell receptor beta chains from one sample in a study of blood T cell repertoires in COVID-19. Sequencing used immunoSEQ multiplex PCR; TCRdb keeps in-frame clones, though not all of them. The table lists approximately 490,000 clones, around nine tenths of them singletons. The sequenced sample was PBMCs or T cells enriched from blood (not recorded which). The receptor source for this set is a woman aged 55-75 years who had recovered from COVID-19. Both conserved end residues are part of each CDR3. Fields, in order: CDR3 protein, clone size, V gene, D gene. D genes are given only for firm matches. Only some rows state a clone size, as once, few, many or a class for expanded clones.

CDR3: CAWSVEAGGLNEQFF
size: once
V: TRBV30
D: TRBD2

CDR3: CASSFRTSGLPSGTQYF
size: -
V: TRBV7-2
D: TRBD2

CDR3: CAISDKWLNNSPLHF
size: once
V: TRBV10-3
D: -

CDR3: CASRGNMGANEKLFF
size: -
V: TRBV4-1
D: -

CDR3: CASSLGRTNEKLFF
size: -
V: TRBV5-1
D: -

CDR3: CASSLREGQPQHF
size: -
V: TRBV5-5
D: -

CDR3: CASSEGNNSPLHF
size: -
V: TRBV9
D: -

CDR3: CASSQGTGNEKLFF
size: -
V: TRBV3-1/TRBV3-2
D: TRBD1

CDR3: CASSGTGGSNQPQHF
size: once
V: TRBV2
D: TRBD1

CDR3: CASTPPGTGSGYGYTF
size: -
V: TRBV19
D: TRBD1

CDR3: CASALGRTSSGANVLTF
size: once
V: TRBV5-1
D: TRBD2

CDR3: CASSYLLTGEQPQHF
size: few
V: TRBV4-1
D: TRBD1

CDR3: CASSQLTGAGTDTQYF
size: many
V: TRBV10-2
D: TRBD1

CDR3: CASGSPPQPQHF
size: -
V: TRBV12-5
D: -

CDR3: CASSLLRQGNTEAFF
size: -
V: TRBV6-5
D: TRBD1

CDR3: CATSSLEGGYTF
size: -
V: TRBV24-1
D: -

CDR3: CASSKVEGGDSNQPQHF
size: -
V: TRBV21-1
D: -

CDR3: CASGLVDRESGETQYF
size: -
V: TRBV12-5
D: TRBD1

CDR3: CASSEATPRQGNSPLHF
size: -
V: TRBV2
D: -

CDR3: CASSYDRVGYTF
size: -
V: TRBV5-1
D: TRBD1

CDR3: CASSLGAGGHYGYTF
size: many
V: TRBV11-2
D: TRBD1

CDR3: CASSLETGQGSDGYTF
size: -
V: TRBV13
D: TRBD1

CDR3: CAWSRTGGNYGYTF
size: -
V: TRBV30
D: TRBD1

CDR3: CASSIRTPSGNTIYF
size: -
V: TRBV19
D: -

CDR3: CASSLGGTTESKKLFF
size: -
V: TRBV5-1
D: -

CDR3: CATRQGANQPQHF
size: -
V: TRBV19
D: TRBD1

CDR3: CASSPHGGGNTEAFF
size: -
V: TRBV18
D: -

CDR3: CASSQTGGDYGYTF
size: -
V: TRBV5-1
D: TRBD1

CDR3: CASMRAGGRREQYF
size: -
V: TRBV28
D: TRBD2

CDR3: CASSAAGQGAVRPQHF
size: -
V: TRBV2
D: TRBD1

CDR3: CASSLRGEGEQFF
size: -
V: TRBV7-9
D: -

CDR3: CASSGQGRGYTF
size: few
V: TRBV3-1/TRBV3-2
D: TRBD1

CDR3: CATLVGGDGVGGYTF
size: once
V: TRBV19
D: -

CDR3: CASSITGFQETQYF
size: -
V: TRBV19
D: -

CDR3: CASRRQNSNQPQHF
size: -
V: TRBV19
D: -